This record covers a single TCR beta chain. Its antigen remains unknown. TCRdb keeps only in-frame clones here, not all; method: immunoSEQ multiplex PCR. This table holds under 45,000 clones, about 78% found once. The data derive from a study of early stage breast cancer tumors. Findings of the study overall: Enriched TCRB sequences shared across patients were mostly commonly generated sequences.

Germline CDR1 reads MNHNS; CDR2 reads SASEGT. This CDR3 is 12 amino acids long. V shed 6 bases, J shed 11 bases, and the junction held 6 bases outside the gene matches. The receptor was isolated from a person aged 45-60 years with breast cancer. The chain has TRBV6-1 and TRBJ1-1; 10 bases align to TRBD1. Sequenced material: blood. This CDR3 reads CASRQTGGRAFF. In nucleotides, the CDR3 is TGTGCCAGCAGACAGACAGGGGGCAGGGCTTTCTTT.